These 18 T cell receptor beta chains were sequenced from one sample in a study of blood T cell repertoires in COVID-19. Sequencing used immunoSEQ multiplex PCR; TCRdb keeps in-frame clones, though not all of them. The sample includes about 160,000 clones, about 90% seen only once; the top ten take more than 4.5%. Input material: peripheral blood. The receptor set was obtained from a man under 40 with COVID-19, enrolled during active disease.

The rearrangement joins TRBV6-1 to TRBJ1-6; D unclear. The CDR3 spans 15 residues. The V gene's germline CDR1 is MNHNS and CDR2 SASEGT. V dropped 5 bases and J dropped 7 bases, with 15 bases sitting between them. CDR3 nucleotide sequence: TGTGCCAGCAGTTCCGGGCCGGGAACAAATTCACCCCTCCACTTT. Its translation: CASSSGPGTNSPLHF.

In its sample, this clone was seen once. The rearrangement joins TRBV2 to TRBJ1-5; 7 bases match TRBD1. Germline assignment: CDR1 SNHLY and CDR2 FYNNEI. There are 14 residues in the CDR3. V lost 4 bases to trimming and J lost 7 bases; unmatched junction nucleotides: 7. The CDR3 bases are TGTGCCAGCAGTGCCCTCGACAGGGACCAGCCCCAGCATTTT. Its translation is CASSALDRDQPQHF.

The chain employs TRBV18 and TRBJ2-5; 9 positions agree with TRBD1. Germline V gene lookup returns CDR1 KGHSH and CDR2 LQKENI. This CDR3 has 13 residues. The V segment lost 4 bases and the J segment 6 bases; nucleotides outside the gene matches: 3. DNA for the CDR3: TGTGCCAGCTCACTACAGGGGGCTCAGACCCAGTACTTC. It translates to CASSLQGAQTQYF.

V is TRBV7-2 and J is TRBJ1-1, with 8 bases lining up with TRBD1. The CDR3 length is 15 residues. With 5 bases clipped from V and 4 bases from J, the junction kept 9 bases outside the gene matches. Germline V gene data show CDR1 as SGHTA and CDR2 as FQGNSA. CDR3 residues: CASSPDRVRTTEAFF. The CDR3 bases are TGTGCCAGCAGCCCGGACAGGGTGCGGACCACTGAAGCTTTCTTT.

This chain links TRBV5-8 with TRBJ2-2, with D perhaps matching TRBD2 (5 bases). This CDR3 is 15 amino acids long. CDR1 and CDR2 (germline): SGHTS, YDEGEE. Trimming removed 0 bases from V and 3 bases from J, with 9 bases in between. The chain's CDR3 is CASSLGARDTGELFF. CDR3 coding DNA: TGTGCCAGCAGCTTGGGGGCGCGGGACACCGGGGAGCTGTTTTTT.

The chain uses TRBV7-9 and TRBJ2-2; possibly TRBD1 for D (6 bases). The CDR3 contains 15 residues. V was trimmed by 3 bases and J by 4 bases, leaving 12 bases between them. Germline loops: CDR1 SEHNR, CDR2 FQNEAQ (reference sequence). The CDR3, as DNA: TGTGCCAGCAGCTTTCACAGGGACCGCACCGGGGAGCTGTTTTTT. Protein sequence: CASSFHRDRTGELFF.

The rearrangement links TRBV6-5 to TRBJ2-7, with TRBD2 matching over 8 bases. This CDR3 is built from 15 residues. V trimming: 7 bases; J trimming: 0 bases; junction bases outside the gene matches: 8. Per germline, CDR1 MNHEY and CDR2 SVGAGI. Written as DNA, the CDR3 is TGTGCCAGCATTTATAGCGGGGAGGTCTCCTACGAGCAGTACTTC. The encoded protein is CASIYSGEVSYEQYF.

The chain uses TRBV19 and TRBJ1-1; no firm D call. The V gene lost 3 bases and the J gene lost 5 bases, with 13 bases spanning the gap. The germline V gene encodes CDR1 LNHDA and CDR2 SQIVND (reference sequence). The CDR3 totals 14 residues. This chain's CDR3 is CASSIETQWTEAFF. The CDR3 DNA reads TGTGCCAGTAGTATCGAAACACAGTGGACTGAAGCTTTCTTT.

The rearrangement links TRBV19 to TRBJ1-5; D possibly corresponds to TRBD1 (5 bases). Looked up from germline, CDR1 is LNHDA and CDR2 is SQIVND (reference sequence). V gave up 5 bases and J gave up 2 bases, with 16 bases separating them. The CDR3 is 16 amino acids. The CDR3 loop is CASSPRRGAGNQPQHF. Written as DNA, the CDR3 is TGTGCCAGTAGTCCGAGGAGGGGTGCGGGCAATCAGCCCCAGCATTTT.

The V and J genes are TRBV5-5 and TRBJ1-1; D is perhaps TRBD1 (5 bases). Looked up from germline, CDR1 is SGHKS and CDR2 is YYEKEE (reference sequence). V was cut by 6 bases and J by 0 bases, with 15 bases left in between. The CDR3 length is 15 residues. This chain's CDR3 is CASMSTQGLNTEAFF. CDR3 DNA sequence: TGTGCCAGCATGTCCACCCAGGGTTTGAACACTGAAGCTTTCTTT.

The V gene is TRBV5-6, the J gene TRBJ1-2; tentatively, D is TRBD1 (6 bases). Germline CDR1 SGHDT, CDR2 YYEEEE. V lost 3 bases, J lost 4 bases, and 16 bases lay in between. This CDR3 spans 15 amino acids. The CDR3 DNA reads as TGTGCCAGCAGCTCCACCGGGGGGCCCCCCTATGGCTACACCTTC. Translated: CASSSTGGPPYGYTF.

V gene TRBV9 combines with J gene TRBJ2-7, with D possibly TRBD1 on 5 matching bases. Germline V gene sequence: CDR1 SGDLS, CDR2 YYNGEE. The V end was cut by 0 bases, the J end by 5 bases, with 12 bases between. The CDR3 is made up of 14 amino acids. Here the CDR3 DNA reads TGTGCCAGCAGCGTAGAAGGGGCGTTAGACGAGCAGTACTTC. Residues: CASSVEGALDEQYF.

This clone was detected only once. The chain links TRBV7-9 to TRBJ1-2; D perhaps matches TRBD1 (6 bases). CDR1 and CDR2 from the germline V gene are SEHNR and FQNEAQ (reference sequence). The CDR3 totals 18 residues. Trimming took 5 bases from V and 2 from J, leaving 24 bases between them. The CDR3 sequence: CASSRNPRQEQPNYGYTF. In DNA, the CDR3 is TGTGCCAGCAGCCGCAATCCCCGACAGGAGCAGCCGAACTATGGCTACACCTTC.

This rearrangement joins TRBV7-8 to TRBJ1-4; perhaps TRBD1 as D (6 bases). V lost 2 bases and J lost 3, with 10 bases in between. The CDR3 sequence is 15 residues long. Germline assignment: CDR1 SGHVS and CDR2 FQNEAQ. CDR3 DNA sequence: TGTGCCAGCAGCTTAACACAGGGCTCTAATGAAAAACTGTTTTTT. Its translation: CASSLTQGSNEKLFF. Complete variable domain (other parts from reference TRBV7-8 and TRBJ1-4): GAGVSQSPRYKVAKRGQDVALRCDPISGHVSLFWYQQALGQGPEFLTYFQNEAQLDKSGLPSDRFFAERPEGSVSTLKIQRTQQEDSAVYLCASSLTQGSNEKLFFGSGTQLSVL.

This chain connects TRBV6-6 to TRBJ2-1; 14 bases align to TRBD2. After removal of 5 bases from V and 8 bases from J, the junction contained 5 bases not matched to a gene. Germline-derived CDR1 and CDR2 are MNHNY and SVGAGI (reference sequence). CDR3 length: 15 amino acids. CDR3 bases: TGTGCCAGCAGTATGACTAGCGGGGGGGCGGATGAGCAGTTCTTC. It yields the protein CASSMTSGGADEQFF.

V and J are TRBV30 and TRBJ2-5; 7 bases map to TRBD1. CDR3 length equals 17 residues. Germline assignment: CDR1 GTSNPN and CDR2 SVGIG (reference sequence). V trimming: 2 bases; J trimming: 5 bases; junction bases outside the gene matches: 17. CDR3 loop: CAWSPRGDRVRRETQYF. The CDR3 coding sequence is TGTGCCTGGAGTCCAAGAGGCGACAGGGTACGTCGGGAGACCCAGTACTTC.

This clone was recorded once. The chain couples TRBV6-6 to TRBJ1-1; 7 bases are shared with TRBD1. J was trimmed by 11 bases and V by 6 bases; bases with no gene match: 18. Germline loops: CDR1 MNHNY, CDR2 SVGAGI (reference sequence). The CDR3 is 15 residues long. CDR3: CASSPLTGPQTGAFF. DNA of the CDR3: TGTGCCAGCAGCCCATTGACAGGGCCGCAAACTGGCGCTTTCTTT.

The J gene is TRBJ2-2, the V gene TRBV3-1 (or the pseudogene TRBV3-2), with D perhaps TRBD1 (6 bases). V lost 3 bases to trimming and J lost 1 base, with 9 bases between them. The CDR3 length is 15 residues. Germline V gene sequence: CDR1 LGHDT, CDR2 YNNKEL (reference sequence). The CDR3 loop reads CASSHRQENTGELFF. The CDR3 DNA reads as TGTGCCAGCAGCCACAGACAGGAGAACACCGGGGAGCTGTTTTTT.